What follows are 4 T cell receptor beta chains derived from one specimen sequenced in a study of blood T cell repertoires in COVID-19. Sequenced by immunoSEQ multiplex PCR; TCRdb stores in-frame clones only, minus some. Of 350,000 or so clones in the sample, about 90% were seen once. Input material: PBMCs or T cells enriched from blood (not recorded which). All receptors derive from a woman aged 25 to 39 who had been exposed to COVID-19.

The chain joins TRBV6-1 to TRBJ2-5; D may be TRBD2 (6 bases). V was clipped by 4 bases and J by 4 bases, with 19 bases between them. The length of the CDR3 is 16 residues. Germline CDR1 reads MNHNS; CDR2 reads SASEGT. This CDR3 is CASSAPGLALGETQYF. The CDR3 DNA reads TGTGCCAGCAGTGCCCCGGGCCTAGCGTTAGGAGAGACCCAGTACTTC.

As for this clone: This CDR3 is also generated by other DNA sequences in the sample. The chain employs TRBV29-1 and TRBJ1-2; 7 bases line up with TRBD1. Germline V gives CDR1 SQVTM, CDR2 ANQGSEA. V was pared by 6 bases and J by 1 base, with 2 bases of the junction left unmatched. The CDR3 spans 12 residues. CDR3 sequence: CSVRDSNYGYTF. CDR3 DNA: TGCAGCGTGAGGGACAGTAACTATGGCTACACCTTC.

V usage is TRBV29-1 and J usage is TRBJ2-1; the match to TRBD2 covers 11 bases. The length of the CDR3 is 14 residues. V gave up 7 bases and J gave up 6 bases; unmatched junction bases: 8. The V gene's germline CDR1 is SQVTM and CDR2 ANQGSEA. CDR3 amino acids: CSATTSGRVNEQFF. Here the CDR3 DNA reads TGCAGCGCGACCACTAGCGGGAGAGTCAATGAGCAGTTCTTC.

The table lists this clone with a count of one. CDR3 sequence: CASSLGRNPPPTSGSSYEQYF. The CDR3 DNA sequence: TGCGCCAGCAGCTTGGGGAGAAATCCCCCCCCCACTAGCGGGAGCTCCTACGAGCAGTACTTC. The rearrangement links TRBV5-1 to TRBJ2-7, with TRBD2 identical over 11 bases. The CDR3 has 21 residues. The trim removed 0 bases at V and 0 bases at J, leaving 17 bases unmatched. Germline-derived CDR1 and CDR2 are SGHRS and YFSETQ.